Below, 5 T cell receptor beta chains from the same sample are listed, as sequenced in a study of graft-versus-host responses after intestinal transplantation. Sequenced by immunoSEQ multiplex PCR; TCRdb stores in-frame clones only, minus some. The sample lists about 130,000 clones, about nine tenths occurring once. Which antigens these TCRs recognize remains unknown. The starting material was unstimulated CD4+ T cells sorted from spleen or lymph node cells, obtained before intestinal transplant. The receptors come from a human donor who received an intestinal transplant.

The chain carries TRBV6-1 and TRBJ1-3; D unclear. The germline CDR1 and CDR2 sequences are MNHNS and SASEGT. V lost 2 bases and J lost 11, with 10 bases in between. This CDR3 has 12 residues. The chain's CDR3 is CASSEYIPAIYF. Written as DNA, the CDR3 is TGTGCCAGCAGTGAATACATCCCCGCCATATATTTT.

The rearrangement joins TRBV16 to TRBJ2-5; D not resolved. V was shortened by 1 base and J by 5 bases, with 2 bases between the two germline ends. CDR3 length equals 11 residues. Germline V CDR1 and CDR2: KGHSY, FQNENV. CDR3 sequence reads: CASSQWETQYF. In DNA, the CDR3 is TGTGCCAGCAGCCAATGGGAGACCCAGTACTTC. Full variable domain (outside the CDR3, taken from reference TRBV16 and TRBJ2-5): GEEVAQTPKHLVRGEGQKAKLYCAPIKGHSYVFWYQQVLKNEFKFLISFQNENVFDETGMPKERFSAKCLPNSPCSLEIQATKLEDSAVYFCASSQWETQYFGPGTRLLVL.

The rearrangement links TRBV7-3 to TRBJ1-1; 7 bases align to TRBD1. Germline-derived CDR1 and CDR2 are SGHTA and FQGTGA. The CDR3 has 14 amino acids. Trimming cost V 0 bases and J 4 bases; bases outside gene matches: 2. In DNA, the CDR3 is TGTGCCAGCAGCTTAACTTCAGGGGGCACTGAAGCTTTCTTT. Amino acids: CASSLTSGGTEAFF. Full variable domain (missing parts from reference TRBV7-3 and TRBJ1-1): GAGVSQTPSNKVTEKGKYVELRCDPISGHTALYWYRQSLGQGPEFLIYFQGTGAADDSGLPNDRFFAVRPEGSVSTLKIQRTERGDSAVYLCASSLTSGGTEAFFGQGTRLTVV.

The V call is TRBV7-3, the J call TRBJ1-1, with a tentative D call TRBD1 (6 bases). The CDR3 is made up of 13 amino acids. Germline lookup yields CDR1 SGHTA and CDR2 FQGTGA. With 6 bases removed from V and 3 bases from J, the gap between germline ends came to 11 bases. The CDR3 protein is CASRAQGHTEAFF. Here the CDR3 DNA reads TGTGCCAGCAGGGCCCAGGGGCACACTGAAGCTTTCTTT.

This chain joins TRBV15 and TRBJ2-1, with D possibly matching TRBD2 (6 bases). Germline V gene lookup returns CDR1 LNHNV and CDR2 YYDKDF (reference sequence). V gave up 5 bases and J gave up 3 bases, with 17 bases separating them. This CDR3 comprises 16 residues. CDR3 amino acids: CATSRTSPTGYNEQFF. The CDR3 region has the DNA TGTGCCACCAGCCGAACTAGCCCTACCGGCTACAATGAGCAGTTCTTC.